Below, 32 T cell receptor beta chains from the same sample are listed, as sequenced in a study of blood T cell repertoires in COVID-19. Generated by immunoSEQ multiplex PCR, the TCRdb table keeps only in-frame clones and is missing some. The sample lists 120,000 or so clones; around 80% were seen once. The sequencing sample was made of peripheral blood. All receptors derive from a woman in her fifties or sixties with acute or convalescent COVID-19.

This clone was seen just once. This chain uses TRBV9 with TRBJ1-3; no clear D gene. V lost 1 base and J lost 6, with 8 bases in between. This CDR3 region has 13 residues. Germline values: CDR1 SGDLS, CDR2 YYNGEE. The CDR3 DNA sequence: TGTGCCAGCAGCGTAACAGAAGCAAACACCATATATTTT. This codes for CASSVTEANTIYF.

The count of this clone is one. In nucleotides, the CDR3 is TGTGCCAGCAGCCAAGATATAGGGGTACTGATCTACGAGCAGTACTTC. It codes for CASSQDIGVLIYEQYF. V and J are TRBV4-2 and TRBJ2-7; a possible D gene is TRBD1 (5 bases). Trimming pared 0 bases from V and 3 bases from J, leaving 15 bases between. Germline V gene lookup returns CDR1 LGHNA and CDR2 YNFKEQ. The CDR3 spans 16 residues.

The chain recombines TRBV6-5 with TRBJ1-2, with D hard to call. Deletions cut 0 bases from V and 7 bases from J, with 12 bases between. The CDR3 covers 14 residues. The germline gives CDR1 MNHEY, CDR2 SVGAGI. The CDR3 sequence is CASSYSFNGGGYTF. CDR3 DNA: TGTGCCAGCAGTTACTCTTTCAACGGCGGTGGCTACACCTTC.

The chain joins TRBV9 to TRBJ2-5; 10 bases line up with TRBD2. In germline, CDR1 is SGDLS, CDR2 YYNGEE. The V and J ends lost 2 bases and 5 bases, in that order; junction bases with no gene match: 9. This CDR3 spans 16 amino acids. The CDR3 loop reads CASSVGLAGADETQYF. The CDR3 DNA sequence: TGTGCCAGCAGCGTGGGGCTAGCGGGAGCTGATGAGACCCAGTACTTC.

The CDR3 DNA reads TGTGCCATCGGTGGTACAGCGGGAAAGCGGGAGCAGTTCTTC. Translating gives CAIGGTAGKREQFF. The V gene is TRBV10-3, the J gene TRBJ2-1; 7 positions match TRBD2. Germline V CDR1 and CDR2: ENHRY, SYGVKD. There are 14 residues in the CDR3. The trim removed 8 bases at V and 10 bases at J, leaving 14 bases unmatched.

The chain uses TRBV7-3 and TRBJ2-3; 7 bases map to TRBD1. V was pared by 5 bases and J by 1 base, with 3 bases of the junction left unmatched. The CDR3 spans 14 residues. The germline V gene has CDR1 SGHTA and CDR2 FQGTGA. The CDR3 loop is CASSPDRGTDTQYF. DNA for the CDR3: TGTGCCAGCAGCCCCGACAGGGGCACAGATACGCAGTATTTT.

CDR3 nucleotides: TGTGCCAGCAGTGCGATCCGGGACTTCAAAAACAATGAGCAGTTCTTC. The encoded protein is CASSAIRDFKNNEQFF. The chain uses TRBV6-1 and TRBJ2-1, with D tentatively TRBD2 (6 bases). V was cut by 4 bases and J by 5 bases, with 18 bases left in between. The CDR3 has 16 amino acids. Germline loops: CDR1 MNHNS, CDR2 SASEGT.

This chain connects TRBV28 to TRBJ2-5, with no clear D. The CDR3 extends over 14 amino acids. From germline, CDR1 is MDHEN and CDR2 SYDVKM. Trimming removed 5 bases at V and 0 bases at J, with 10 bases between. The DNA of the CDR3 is TGTGCCAGCAGTGTATACAGCCACCAAGAGACCCAGTACTTC. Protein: CASSVYSHQETQYF.

Here the CDR3 reads CASSTGTPYNSPLHF. DNA of the CDR3: TGTGCCTCCTCGACAGGGACTCCCTATAATTCACCCCTCCACTTT. The chain carries TRBV6-6 and TRBJ1-6; 7 bases are a match to TRBD1. CDR3 length equals 15 residues. Germline V CDR1 and CDR2: MNHNY, SVGAGI (reference sequence). Germline trimming cut 11 bases from V and 2 bases from J; bases unmatched to any gene: 9.

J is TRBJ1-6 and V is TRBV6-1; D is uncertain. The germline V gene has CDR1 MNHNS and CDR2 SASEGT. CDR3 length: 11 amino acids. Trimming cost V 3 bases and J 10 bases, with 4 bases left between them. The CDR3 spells CASSERSPLHF. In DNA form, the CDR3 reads TGTGCCAGCAGTGAGCGGTCACCCCTCCACTTT.

The CDR3 is CASSVSSGSGYTQYF. For the CDR3, the DNA is TGTGCCAGCAGCGTATCTAGCGGGAGTGGATATACGCAGTATTTT. The V call is TRBV9, the J call TRBJ2-3, with 10 bases identical to TRBD2. This CDR3 has 15 residues. The ends lost 1 base at V and 7 bases at J; junction bases unmatched: 6. Germline values: CDR1 SGDLS, CDR2 YYNGEE.

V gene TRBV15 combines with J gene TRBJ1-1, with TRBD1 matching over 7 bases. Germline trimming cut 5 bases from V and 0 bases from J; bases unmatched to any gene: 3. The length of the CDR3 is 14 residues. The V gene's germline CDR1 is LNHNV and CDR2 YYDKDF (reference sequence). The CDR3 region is CATSPGQLNTEAFF. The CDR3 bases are TGTGCCACCAGCCCGGGACAGCTGAACACTGAAGCTTTCTTT.

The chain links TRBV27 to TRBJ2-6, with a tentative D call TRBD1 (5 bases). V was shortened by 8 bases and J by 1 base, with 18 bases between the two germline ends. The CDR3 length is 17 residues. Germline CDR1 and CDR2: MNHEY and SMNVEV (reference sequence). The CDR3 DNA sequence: TGTGCCAGCGGGGCTAGGCCCTTGGTATCTGGGGCCAACGTCCTGACTTTC. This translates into CASGARPLVSGANVLTF.

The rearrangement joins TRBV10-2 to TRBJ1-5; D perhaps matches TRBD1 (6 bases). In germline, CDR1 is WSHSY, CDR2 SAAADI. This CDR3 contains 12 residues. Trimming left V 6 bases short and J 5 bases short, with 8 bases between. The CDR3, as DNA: TGCGCCAGCAGCCCAGGGGATCAGCCCCAGCATTTT. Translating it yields CASSPGDQPQHF.

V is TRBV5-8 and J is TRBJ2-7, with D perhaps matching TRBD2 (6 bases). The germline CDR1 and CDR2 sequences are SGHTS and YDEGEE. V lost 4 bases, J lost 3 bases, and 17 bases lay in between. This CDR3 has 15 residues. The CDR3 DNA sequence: TGTGCCAGCAGCCGCATCGGGTTCGGGGGCTACGAGCAGTACTTC. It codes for CASSRIGFGGYEQYF. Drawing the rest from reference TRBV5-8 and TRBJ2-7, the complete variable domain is EAGVTQSPTHLIKTRGQQATLRCSPISGHTSVYWYQQALGLGLQFLLWYDEGEERNRGNFPPRFSGRQFPNYSSELNVNALELEDSALYLCASSRIGFGGYEQYFGPGTRLTVT.

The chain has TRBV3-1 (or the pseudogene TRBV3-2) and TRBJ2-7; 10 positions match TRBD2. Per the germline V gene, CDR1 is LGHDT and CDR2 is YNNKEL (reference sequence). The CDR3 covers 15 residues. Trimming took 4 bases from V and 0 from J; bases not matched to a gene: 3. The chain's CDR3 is CASSPWTSGSYEQYF. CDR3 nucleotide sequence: TGTGCCAGCAGCCCTTGGACTAGCGGCTCCTACGAGCAGTACTTC.

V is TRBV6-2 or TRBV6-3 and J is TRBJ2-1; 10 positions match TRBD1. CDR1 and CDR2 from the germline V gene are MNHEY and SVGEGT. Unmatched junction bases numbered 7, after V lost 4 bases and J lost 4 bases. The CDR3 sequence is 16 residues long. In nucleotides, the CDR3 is TGTGCCAGCAGTTGGGGGACAGGGGAAAGTTACAATGAGCAGTTCTTC. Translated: CASSWGTGESYNEQFF.

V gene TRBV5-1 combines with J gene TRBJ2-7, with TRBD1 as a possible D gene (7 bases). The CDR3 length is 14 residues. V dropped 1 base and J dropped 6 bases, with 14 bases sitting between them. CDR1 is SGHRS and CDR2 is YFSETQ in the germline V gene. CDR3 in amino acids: CASSLLEGAGEQYF. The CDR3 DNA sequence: TGCGCCAGCAGCTTGTTGGAGGGGGCGGGCGAGCAGTACTTC.

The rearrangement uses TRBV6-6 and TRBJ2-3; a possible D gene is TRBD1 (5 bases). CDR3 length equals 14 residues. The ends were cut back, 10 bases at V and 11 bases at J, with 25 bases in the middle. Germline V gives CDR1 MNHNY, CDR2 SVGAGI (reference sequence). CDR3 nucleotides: TGTGCCACCTACACAGGACGGGCTTTGGAAATGCAGTATTTT. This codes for CATYTGRALEMQYF.

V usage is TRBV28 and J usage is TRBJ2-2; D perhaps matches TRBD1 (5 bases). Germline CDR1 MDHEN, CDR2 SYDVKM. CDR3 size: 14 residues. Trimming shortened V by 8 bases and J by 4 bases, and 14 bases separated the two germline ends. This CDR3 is CASGAQKATGELFF. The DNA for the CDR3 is TGTGCCAGCGGGGCACAGAAAGCCACCGGGGAGCTGTTTTTT.

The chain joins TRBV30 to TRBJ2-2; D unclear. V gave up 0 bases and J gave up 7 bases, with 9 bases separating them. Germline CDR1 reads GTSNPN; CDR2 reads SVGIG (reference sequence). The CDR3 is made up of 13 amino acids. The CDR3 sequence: CAWSVQAGGELFF. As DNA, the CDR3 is TGTGCCTGGAGTGTGCAGGCCGGCGGGGAGCTGTTTTTT.

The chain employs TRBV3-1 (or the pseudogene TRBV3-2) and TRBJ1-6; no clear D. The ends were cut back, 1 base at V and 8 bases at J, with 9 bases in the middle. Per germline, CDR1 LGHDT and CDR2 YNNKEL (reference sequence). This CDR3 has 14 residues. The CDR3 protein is CASSQGNSYSPLHF. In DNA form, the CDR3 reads TGTGCCAGCAGCCAAGGAAATAGCTATTCACCCCTCCACTTT.

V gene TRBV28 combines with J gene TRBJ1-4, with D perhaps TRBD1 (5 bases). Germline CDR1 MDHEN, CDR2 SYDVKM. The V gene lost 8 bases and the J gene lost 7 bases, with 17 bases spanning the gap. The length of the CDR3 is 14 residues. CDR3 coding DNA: TGTGCCAGCGCCTTAGGGCAGGGTAGTGAAAAACTGTTTTTT. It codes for CASALGQGSEKLFF.

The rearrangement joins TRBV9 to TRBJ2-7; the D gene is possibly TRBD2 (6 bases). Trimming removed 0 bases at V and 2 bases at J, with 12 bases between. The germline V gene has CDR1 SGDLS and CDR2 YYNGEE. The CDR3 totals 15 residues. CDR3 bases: TGTGCCAGCAGCGTAGACCCAGCGGGCGCCTACGAGCAGTACTTC. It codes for CASSVDPAGAYEQYF.

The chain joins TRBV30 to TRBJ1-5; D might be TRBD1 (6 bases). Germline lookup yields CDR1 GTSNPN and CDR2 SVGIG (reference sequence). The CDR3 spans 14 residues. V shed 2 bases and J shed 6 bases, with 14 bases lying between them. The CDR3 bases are TGTGCCTGGAGTAACCAGGGGTTAGGTCAGCCCCAGCATTTT. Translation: CAWSNQGLGQPQHF. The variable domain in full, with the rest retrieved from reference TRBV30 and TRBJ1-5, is SQTIHQWPATLVQPVGSPLSLECTVEGTSNPNLYWYRQAAGRGLQLLFYSVGIGQISSEVPQNLSASRPQDRQFILSSKKLLLSDSGFYLCAWSNQGLGQPQHFGDGTRLSIL.

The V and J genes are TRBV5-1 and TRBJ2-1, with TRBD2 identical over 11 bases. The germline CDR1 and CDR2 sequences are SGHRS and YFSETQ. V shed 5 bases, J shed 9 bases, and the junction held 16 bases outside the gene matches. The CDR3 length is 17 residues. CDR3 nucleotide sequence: TGCGCCAGCAGTTCCCTTCCGATAGGACTAGCGGGCGGTGAGCAGTTCTTC. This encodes CASSSLPIGLAGGEQFF.

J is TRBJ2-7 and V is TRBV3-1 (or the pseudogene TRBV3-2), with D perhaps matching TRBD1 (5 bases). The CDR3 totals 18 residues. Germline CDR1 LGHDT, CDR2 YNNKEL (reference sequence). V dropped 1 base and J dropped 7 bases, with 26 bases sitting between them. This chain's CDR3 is CASSQVGVLGFGAGEQYF. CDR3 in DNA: TGTGCCAGCAGCCAAGTTGGAGTTTTAGGATTTGGGGCTGGTGAGCAGTACTTC.

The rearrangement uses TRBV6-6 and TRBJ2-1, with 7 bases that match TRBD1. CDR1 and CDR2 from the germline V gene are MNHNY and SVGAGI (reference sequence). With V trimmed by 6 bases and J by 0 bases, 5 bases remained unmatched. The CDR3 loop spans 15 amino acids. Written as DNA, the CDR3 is TGTGCCAGCAGCCCCCCAGGGGGCTCCTACAATGAGCAGTTCTTC. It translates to CASSPPGGSYNEQFF.

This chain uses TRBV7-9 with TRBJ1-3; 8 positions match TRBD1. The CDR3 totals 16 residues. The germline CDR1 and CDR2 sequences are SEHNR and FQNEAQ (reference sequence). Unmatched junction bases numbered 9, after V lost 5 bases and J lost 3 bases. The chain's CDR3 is CASSQAQGESGNTIYF. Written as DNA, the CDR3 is TGTGCCAGCAGCCAAGCACAGGGGGAAAGTGGAAACACCATATATTTT.

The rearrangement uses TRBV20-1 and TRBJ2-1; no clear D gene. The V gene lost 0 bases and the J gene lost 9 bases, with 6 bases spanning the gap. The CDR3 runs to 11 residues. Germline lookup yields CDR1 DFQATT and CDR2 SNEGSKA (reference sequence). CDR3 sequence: CSARDEAEQFF. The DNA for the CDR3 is TGCAGTGCTAGAGATGAGGCTGAGCAGTTCTTC.

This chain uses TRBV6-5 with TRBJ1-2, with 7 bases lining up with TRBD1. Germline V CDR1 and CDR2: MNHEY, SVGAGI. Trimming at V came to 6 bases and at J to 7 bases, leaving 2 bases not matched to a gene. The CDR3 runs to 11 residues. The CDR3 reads CASSPGGGYTF. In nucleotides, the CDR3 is TGTGCCAGCAGCCCAGGGGGTGGCTACACCTTC.

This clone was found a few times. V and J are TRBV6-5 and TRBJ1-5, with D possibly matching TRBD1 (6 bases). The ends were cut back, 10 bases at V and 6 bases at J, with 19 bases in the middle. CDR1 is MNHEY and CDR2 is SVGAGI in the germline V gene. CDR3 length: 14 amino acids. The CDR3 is CATATGPGGQPQHF. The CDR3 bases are TGTGCCACCGCGACAGGCCCAGGTGGTCAGCCCCAGCATTTT.